Here is one T cell receptor (beta chain) with its context. Its target is unknown. Libraries were prepared by immunoSEQ multiplex PCR; TCRdb keeps only in-frame clonotypes and omits some of them. In the table there are around 15,000 clones, roughly 81% of which are singletons. These data come from a study of OX40 agonist ivuxolimab in advanced cancers. For the study at large: Past anti-PD-1, anti-PD-L1 or anti-CTLA-4 therapy was accepted, and 40% had received some. Overall study findings and caveats: With doses of 0.1-3.0 mg/kg, partial responders showed among the lowest clonal expansion.

The CDR3 has 12 residues. V dropped 2 bases and J dropped 5; count of bases not matched to a gene: 1. Germline lookup yields CDR1 SGHDT and CDR2 YYEEEE. Specimen: CD4+ or CD8+ T cells sorted from blood, collected in a trial of the OX40 agonist ivuxolimab. The receptor was derived from an adult with an advanced solid tumor such as melanoma, head and neck, liver or kidney cancer. V gene TRBV5-6 combines with J gene TRBJ2-7; the match to TRBD1 covers 7 bases. The CDR3 DNA sequence: TGTGCCAGCAGCTTTGGGACAGACGAGCAGTACTTC. Its protein product is CASSFGTDEQYF. Complete variable domain (other parts from reference TRBV5-6 and TRBJ2-7): DAGVTQSPTHLIKTRGQQVTLRCSPKSGHDTVSWYQQALGQGPQFIFQYYEEEERQRGNFPDRFSGHQFPNYSSELNVNALLLGDSALYLCASSFGTDEQYFGPGTRLTVT.